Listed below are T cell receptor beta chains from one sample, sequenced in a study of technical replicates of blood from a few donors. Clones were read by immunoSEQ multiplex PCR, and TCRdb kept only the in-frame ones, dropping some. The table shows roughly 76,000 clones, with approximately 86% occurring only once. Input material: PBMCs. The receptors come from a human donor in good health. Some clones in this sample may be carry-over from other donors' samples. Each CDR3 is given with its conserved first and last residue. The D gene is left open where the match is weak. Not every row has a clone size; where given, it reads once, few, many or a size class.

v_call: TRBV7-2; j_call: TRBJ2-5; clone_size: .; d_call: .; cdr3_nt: TGTGCCAGCAGCTTACTAGCAGCAGAGACCCAGTACTTC; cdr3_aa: CASSLLAAETQYF
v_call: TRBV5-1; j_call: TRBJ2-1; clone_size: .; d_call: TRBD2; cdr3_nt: TGCGCCAGCACACCCGGGGGGGGGTACAATGAGCAGTTCTTC; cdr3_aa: CASTPGGGYNEQFF
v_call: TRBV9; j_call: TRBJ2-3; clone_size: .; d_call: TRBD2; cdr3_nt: TGTGCCAGCAGCTCCCGAGGGGCTAGCGGGAGCACAGATACGCAGTATTTT; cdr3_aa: CASSSRGASGSTDTQYF
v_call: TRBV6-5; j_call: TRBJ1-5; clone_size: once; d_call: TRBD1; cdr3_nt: TGTGCCAGCAGTGTGACAGGGGGAGACGGTCAGCCCCAGCATTTT; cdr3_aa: CASSVTGGDGQPQHF
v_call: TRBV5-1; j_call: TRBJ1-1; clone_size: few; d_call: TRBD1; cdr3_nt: TGCGCCAGCAGCAACCCGGGACAGGCGATGAACACTGAAGCTTTCTTT; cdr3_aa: CASSNPGQAMNTEAFF
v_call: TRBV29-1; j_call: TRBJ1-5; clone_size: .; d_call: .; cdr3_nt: TGCAGCGCCGACGCCGGTTCGGGGGGTGGAAGCAATCAGCCCCAGCATTTT; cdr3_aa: CSADAGSGGGSNQPQHF
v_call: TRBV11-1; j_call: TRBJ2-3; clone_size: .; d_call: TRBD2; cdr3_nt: TGTGCCAGCAGCTCCTGGGGGAGCGGGAGGGCCGGTAGTACAGATACGCAGTATTTT; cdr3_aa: CASSSWGSGRAGSTDTQYF
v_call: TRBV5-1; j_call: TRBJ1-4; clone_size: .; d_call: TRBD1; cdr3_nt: TGCGCCAGCAGTTCGACAGGGGTTAGTAATGAAAAACTGTTTTTT; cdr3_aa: CASSSTGVSNEKLFF
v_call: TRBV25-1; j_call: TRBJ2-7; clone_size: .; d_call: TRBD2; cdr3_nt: TGTGCCAGCAGAAGCGGGATCTCCTACGAGCAGTACTTC; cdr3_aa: CASRSGISYEQYF
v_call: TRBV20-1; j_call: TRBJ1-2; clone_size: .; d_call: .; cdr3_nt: TGCAGTGCCCAGTGGGGGGAGGGCTACACCTTC; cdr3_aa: CSAQWGEGYTF
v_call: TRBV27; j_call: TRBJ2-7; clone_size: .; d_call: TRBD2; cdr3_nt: TGTGCCACCCAAAAAGTTAGGACTAGCGAGTACGAGCAGTACTTC; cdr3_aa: CATQKVRTSEYEQYF